This is a list of T cell receptor beta chains from one sample in a study of beta chain features in type 1 diabetes. Generated by immunoSEQ multiplex PCR, the TCRdb table keeps only in-frame clones and is missing some. The sample has about 160,000 clones, about a tenth seen once; the top ten hold 0.45% to 0.6%. Sample: central memory CD4+ T cells from blood. Receptors originate from a man younger than 45 with type 1 diabetes. Each CDR3 is given with its conserved first and last residue. Each record gives: clone size, J gene, D gene, V gene, CDR3 DNA, CDR3 protein. The D gene is left open where the match is weak. Clone size is stated in some rows and not others, as once, few, many or a class when expanded.

abundance: -
j_gene: TRBJ2-4
d_gene: -
v_gene: TRBV2
CDR3nt: TGTGCCAGCAGTGATAGGAGCCCTTGGGACATTCAGTACTTC
CDR3aa: CASSDRSPWDIQYF

abundance: few
j_gene: TRBJ2-7
d_gene: TRBD1
v_gene: TRBV27
CDR3nt: TGTGCCAGCAGTTCCCTCGGGACAGGGGATTACGAGCAGTACTTC
CDR3aa: CASSSLGTGDYEQYF

abundance: few
j_gene: TRBJ2-5
d_gene: TRBD2
v_gene: TRBV27
CDR3nt: TGTGCCAGCAGTTTACGGGGTGGCGTAGCGGGCGGGGAGGAGACCCAGTACTTC
CDR3aa: CASSLRGGVAGGEETQYF

abundance: -
j_gene: TRBJ2-6
d_gene: -
v_gene: TRBV7-2
CDR3nt: TGTGCCAGCACCTGGGACAACTCTGGGGCCAACGTCCTGACTTTC
CDR3aa: CASTWDNSGANVLTF

abundance: few
j_gene: TRBJ2-1
d_gene: -
v_gene: TRBV4-1
CDR3nt: TGCGCCAGCAGCTCCACCCCCAGCGGTTCCTACAATGAGCAGTTCTTC
CDR3aa: CASSSTPSGSYNEQFF

abundance: few
j_gene: TRBJ1-1
d_gene: -
v_gene: TRBV29-1
CDR3nt: TGCAGCGTCGCCGGGGGGTCGAACACTGAAGCTTTCTTT
CDR3aa: CSVAGGSNTEAFF

abundance: few
j_gene: TRBJ2-7
d_gene: TRBD2
v_gene: TRBV6-1
CDR3nt: TGTGCCAGCAGTGAAGCGACTAGCGGGAGTAAGGGGGGCGAGCAGTACTTC
CDR3aa: CASSEATSGSKGGEQYF

abundance: few
j_gene: TRBJ2-1
d_gene: -
v_gene: TRBV6-5
CDR3nt: TGTGCCAGCAGTTACACCCAGGGGTATGAGCAGTTCTTC
CDR3aa: CASSYTQGYEQFF

abundance: few
j_gene: TRBJ1-4
d_gene: -
v_gene: TRBV28
CDR3nt: TGTGCCAGCGGCCCTCTTTCGACAGGAACTAATGAAAAACTGTTTTTT
CDR3aa: CASGPLSTGTNEKLFF

abundance: -
j_gene: TRBJ2-4
d_gene: -
v_gene: TRBV5-6
CDR3nt: TGTGCCAGCAGGGGTTTTTCTACACAGAGTAACATTCAGTACTTC
CDR3aa: CASRGFSTQSNIQYF

abundance: -
j_gene: TRBJ2-7
d_gene: TRBD2
v_gene: TRBV11-2
CDR3nt: TGTGCCAGCAGCACTAGCGGGAGAGGGTACGAGCAGTACTTC
CDR3aa: CASSTSGRGYEQYF

abundance: few
j_gene: TRBJ1-2
d_gene: -
v_gene: TRBV27
CDR3nt: TGTGCCAGCAGTTTATCAGGGGTCTATGGCTACACCTTC
CDR3aa: CASSLSGVYGYTF

abundance: -
j_gene: TRBJ2-1
d_gene: TRBD2
v_gene: TRBV7-2
CDR3nt: TGTGCCAGCAGCTTAGGTTCCGCGGGAGGTGATGAGCAGTTCTTC
CDR3aa: CASSLGSAGGDEQFF

abundance: once
j_gene: TRBJ1-5
d_gene: -
v_gene: TRBV5-6
CDR3nt: TGTGCCAGCAGCATACAACAGGCGGGGGCGGGACAGCCCCAGCATTTT
CDR3aa: CASSIQQAGAGQPQHF

abundance: -
j_gene: TRBJ2-1
d_gene: TRBD2
v_gene: TRBV6-5
CDR3nt: TGTGCCATCAGTGGCCAACTAGCGGGAGGCGATGAGCAGTTCTTC
CDR3aa: CAISGQLAGGDEQFF